The rows below give T cell receptor beta chains drawn from one sample of a study of blood T cell repertoires in COVID-19. This table comes from immunoSEQ multiplex PCR, and its TCRdb copy is limited to in-frame clones, with some not included. The sample holds approximately 150,000 clones, around 80% seen once. The sequenced material came from peripheral blood. These TCRs come from a woman aged 60-75 years with acute or convalescent COVID-19. CDR3s include the opening cysteine and the closing phenylalanine or tryptophan. The order of the fields is V gene, J gene, clone size, CDR3 length, D gene, CDR3 DNA, CDR3 protein. A D gene is named only where the DNA matches it firmly. Clone size, where shown, is once, few, many, or a class for clones that have expanded.

v_call: TRBV6-5
j_call: TRBJ2-7
clone_size: .
cdr3_length: 15
d_call: .
cdr3_nt: TGTGCCAGCAGTTACTTTCACAGGAGCTCCTACGAGCAGTACTTC
cdr3_aa: CASSYFHRSSYEQYF

v_call: TRBV4-2
j_call: TRBJ2-7
clone_size: .
cdr3_length: 13
d_call: .
cdr3_nt: TGTGCCAGCAGCCCCGGGGACTCCTACGAGCAGTACTTC
cdr3_aa: CASSPGDSYEQYF

v_call: TRBV4-1
j_call: TRBJ1-1
clone_size: .
cdr3_length: 13
d_call: .
cdr3_nt: TGCGCCAGCAGCCAATCAGGGAACACTGAAGCTTTCTTT
cdr3_aa: CASSQSGNTEAFF

v_call: TRBV11-2
j_call: TRBJ2-7
clone_size: .
cdr3_length: 15
d_call: .
cdr3_nt: TGTGCCAGCAGCTTAGCCGGGACTTTAACCTACGAGCAGTACTTC
cdr3_aa: CASSLAGTLTYEQYF

v_call: TRBV21-1
j_call: TRBJ2-7
clone_size: .
cdr3_length: 15
d_call: .
cdr3_nt: TGTGCCAGCAGCAAACTGGCTAGCGGGGCCTACGAGCAGTACTTC
cdr3_aa: CASSKLASGAYEQYF

v_call: TRBV6-1
j_call: TRBJ2-1
clone_size: .
cdr3_length: 14
d_call: TRBD2
cdr3_nt: TGTGCCAGCAGTGAGGGACTAGCGGTTAATGAGCAGTTCTTC
cdr3_aa: CASSEGLAVNEQFF

v_call: TRBV9
j_call: TRBJ1-5
clone_size: .
cdr3_length: 15
d_call: .
cdr3_nt: TGTGCCAGCAGCGAGGGGGTGGCCCGGTGGGAGCCCCAGCATTTT
cdr3_aa: CASSEGVARWEPQHF

v_call: TRBV10-3
j_call: TRBJ2-5
clone_size: .
cdr3_length: 15
d_call: TRBD2
cdr3_nt: TGTGCCATCAGTGCAGAACTAGCGGGTCTGGGTGAGCAGTACTTC
cdr3_aa: CAISAELAGLGEQYF

v_call: TRBV28
j_call: TRBJ1-4
clone_size: .
cdr3_length: 18
d_call: TRBD1
cdr3_nt: TGTGCCAGCAGTTTAGCTCGGTGGGCAGGGGGCGAGGCGGGAAAACTGTTTTTT
cdr3_aa: CASSLARWAGGEAGKLFF

v_call: TRBV5-1
j_call: TRBJ2-2
clone_size: once
cdr3_length: 14
d_call: TRBD1
cdr3_nt: TGCGCCAGCAGTACAGGGGGCGCGTCCGGGGAGCTGTTTTTT
cdr3_aa: CASSTGGASGELFF

v_call: TRBV7-2
j_call: TRBJ2-5
clone_size: few
cdr3_length: 12
d_call: .
cdr3_nt: TGTGCCAGCAGCGTGGGGGCTGAGACCCAGTACTTC
cdr3_aa: CASSVGAETQYF

v_call: TRBV27
j_call: TRBJ1-6
clone_size: once
cdr3_length: 15
d_call: .
cdr3_nt: TGTGCCAGCAGTTTAGGGTCCAGGGTGAGCTCACCCCTCCACTTT
cdr3_aa: CASSLGSRVSSPLHF

v_call: TRBV11-2
j_call: TRBJ2-2
clone_size: .
cdr3_length: 15
d_call: .
cdr3_nt: TGTGCCAGCAGCTTAGGAAGGGGGGGCACCGGGGAGCTGTTTTTT
cdr3_aa: CASSLGRGGTGELFF

v_call: TRBV5-1
j_call: TRBJ2-1
clone_size: .
cdr3_length: 14
d_call: TRBD1
cdr3_nt: TGCGCCAGCAGCTCTGGACAGGGACGCGATGAGCAGTTCTTC
cdr3_aa: CASSSGQGRDEQFF

v_call: TRBV6-5
j_call: TRBJ2-1
clone_size: .
cdr3_length: 16
d_call: TRBD1
cdr3_nt: TGTGCCAGCAGTTACGTTTCGGGACAGGGGTACAATGAGCAGTTCTTC
cdr3_aa: CASSYVSGQGYNEQFF

v_call: TRBV5-1
j_call: TRBJ2-5
clone_size: once
cdr3_length: 13
d_call: .
cdr3_nt: TGCGCCAGCAGCTTGGAGTTACAGGAGACCCAGTACTTC
cdr3_aa: CASSLELQETQYF

v_call: TRBV5-1
j_call: TRBJ2-1
clone_size: .
cdr3_length: 17
d_call: TRBD2
cdr3_nt: TGCGCCAGCAGCTTGGCCAGCGGGAGGGCTGCCTTGAGTGAGCAGTTCTTC
cdr3_aa: CASSLASGRAALSEQFF

v_call: TRBV18
j_call: TRBJ1-2
clone_size: .
cdr3_length: 15
d_call: .
cdr3_nt: TGTGCCAGCTCACCACCGACTAGTATTAACTATGGCTACACCTTC
cdr3_aa: CASSPPTSINYGYTF

v_call: TRBV30
j_call: TRBJ1-2
clone_size: .
cdr3_length: 13
d_call: TRBD1
cdr3_nt: TGTGCCTCAAGGACAGGGGGGTTTGATGGCTACACCTTC
cdr3_aa: CASRTGGFDGYTF

v_call: TRBV10-2
j_call: TRBJ2-7
clone_size: once
cdr3_length: 16
d_call: TRBD2
cdr3_nt: TGCGCCAGCAGTGAGTTTGGTAGCGGGAGGCCCTACGAGCAGTACTTC
cdr3_aa: CASSEFGSGRPYEQYF

v_call: TRBV19
j_call: TRBJ1-2
clone_size: few
cdr3_length: 14
d_call: .
cdr3_nt: TGTGCCAGTAGTATACGACAGGCCAACTATGGCTACACCTTC
cdr3_aa: CASSIRQANYGYTF

v_call: TRBV6-5
j_call: TRBJ1-5
clone_size: .
cdr3_length: 14
d_call: .
cdr3_nt: TGTGCCAGCAGTCGGGCCTCGGGAGGTCAGCCCCAGCATTTT
cdr3_aa: CASSRASGGQPQHF

v_call: TRBV19
j_call: TRBJ1-5
clone_size: .
cdr3_length: 15
d_call: .
cdr3_nt: TGTGCCAGTTGGGATATGTGGGCAGGGGCTCAGCCCCAGCATTTT
cdr3_aa: CASWDMWAGAQPQHF

v_call: TRBV7-8
j_call: TRBJ1-1
clone_size: .
cdr3_length: 14
d_call: .
cdr3_nt: TGTGCCAGCAGCTTAGATGAGTTGAACACTGAAGCTTTCTTT
cdr3_aa: CASSLDELNTEAFF

v_call: TRBV27
j_call: TRBJ1-1
clone_size: .
cdr3_length: 14
d_call: TRBD1
cdr3_nt: TGTGCCAGCAGTTCTCCCTCAGGACAGGCTGAAGCTTTCTTT
cdr3_aa: CASSSPSGQAEAFF